This T cell receptor (beta chain) was found in a study of blood T cell repertoires in COVID-19. Study context: There were acute and convalescent COVID-19 samples, and they came from the United States, Italy and Spain. T cells, B-cell-depleted T cells, or PBMCs supplied cDNA or gDNA.

Original analysis: Nucleated cell counts were estimated from reference gene primer amplification. Only in-frame clones appear in the TCRdb table, and some are missing; sequencing was by immunoSEQ multiplex PCR. D and trimming were read from the DNA, whereas the V and J calls and clone size are those reported in that table. The sample lists fewer than 250,000 clones, around 80% occurring once. The sample holds one count of this clone. Trimming took off 8 bases at V and 1 base at J, with 11 bases between the two ends. CDR3 length: 13 amino acids. Germline loops: CDR1 LNHDA, CDR2 SQIVND (reference sequence).

V gene TRBV19 combines with J gene TRBJ1-1, with D maybe TRBD1 (5 bases). The sequence came from a woman aged 45-65 years with acute or convalescent COVID-19. The sequenced material came from peripheral blood. The CDR3 spells CASRLRGNTEAFF. DNA for the CDR3: TGTGCCAGTCGATTAAGGGGGAACACTGAAGCTTTCTTT.